This T cell receptor (beta chain) stems from a study of blood T cells in healthy people across ages. Findings and caveats of the study: Estimates of diversity drawn from one million T cells were considered underestimates. CMV status of donors was not determined, possibly confounding expanded clonotype changes.

CDR1 and CDR2 (germline): KGHDR, SFDVKD. This CDR3 has 13 amino acids. The V end lost 8 bases, the J end lost 2 bases, and 10 bases lay between the germline ends. Comment on this clonotype: The antigen remains unidentified.

Alongside a J-beta primer mix, a sample-barcoded 5' primer served in a second PCR lasting 7 to 11 cycles. Every single cDNA molecule received a tag from a template-switch adaptor with 12 random nucleotides. TCRdb processed the 5' RACE reads anew with MiXCR; each CDR3 protein has one entry. Among 650,000 to 800,000 distinct CDR3 sequences listed, approximately 44% were seen once. Peripheral blood, ten milliliters per donor, was collected. The chain joins TRBV24-1 to TRBJ2-3; D uncertain. The TCR originated in a man in his 60s in good health. Sequenced: blood. CDR3 sequence reads: CATMGPHTDTQYF. In DNA form, the CDR3 reads TGTGCCACCATGGGTCCTCACACAGATACGCAGTATTTT.